These 27 T cell receptor beta chains were sequenced from one sample in a study of early T cells in non-severe SARS-CoV-2 infection. TCRdb reanalysed the 5' RACE reads using MiXCR and keeps one entry per CDR3 protein. The data hold tens of thousands of distinct CDR3 sequences, with approximately 11% observed a single time. Material: whole blood, obtained at baseline. The receptors derive from an adult who was a healthcare worker with PCR-confirmed SARS-CoV-2 infection or an uninfected control (not recorded which).

This clonotype was observed many times. The rearrangement links TRBV3-1 to TRBJ1-1; no clear D gene. The CDR3 is 12 amino acids. Trimming took off 1 base at V and 8 bases at J, with 8 bases between the two ends. Germline CDR1 and CDR2: LGHDT and YNNKEL (reference sequence). The chain's CDR3 is CASSQVNGEAFF. CDR3 nucleotides: TGTGCCAGCAGCCAAGTGAACGGGGAAGCTTTCTTT.

The CDR3 DNA reads TGTGCCAGCACCGACGGGACAGTCAACCAGCATTTT. It yields the protein CASTDGTVNQHF. The chain links TRBV28 to TRBJ1-5; 7 bases map to TRBD1. The germline V gene has CDR1 MDHEN and CDR2 SYDVKM. V was pared by 7 bases and J by 12 bases, with 9 bases of the junction left unmatched. CDR3 length: 12 residues.

This clonotype has at least ten counts. The gene calls are TRBV29-1 and TRBJ1-2, with TRBD1 identical over 9 bases. Trimming at V came to 1 base and at J to 7 bases, leaving 1 base not matched to a gene. CDR1 is SQVTM, CDR2 ANQGSEA, per germline. The length of the CDR3 is 12 residues. The DNA of the CDR3 is TGCAGCGTTGAAGGGACAGGGGCTGGCTACACCTTC. Translated: CSVEGTGAGYTF. The full variable domain, completed using reference TRBV29-1 and TRBJ1-2, is SAVISQKPSRDICQRGTSLTIQCQVDSQVTMMFWYRQQPGQSLTLIATANQGSEATYESGFVIDKFPISRPNLTFSTLTVSNMSPEDSSIYLCSVEGTGAGYTFGSGTRLTVV.

At least ten counts were recorded for this clonotype. V gene TRBV7-9 combines with J gene TRBJ1-1, with D perhaps TRBD1 (5 bases). The CDR3 consists of 15 residues. CDR1 and CDR2 from the germline V gene are SEHNR and FQNEAQ (reference sequence). The germline V and J ends were trimmed by 1 base and 7 bases, with 16 bases remaining between them. CDR3 amino acids: CASSLGAGFGGEAFF. CDR3 DNA: TGTGCCAGCAGCTTAGGAGCAGGCTTCGGGGGTGAAGCTTTCTTT.

This clonotype came up a few times. DNA for the CDR3: TGCGCCAGCAGCCAAGACCGTGGGGTGAGCACAGATACGCAGTATTTT. Its protein product is CASSQDRGVSTDTQYF. The V gene is TRBV4-1, the J gene TRBJ2-3; D gene ambiguous. The CDR3 is 16 amino acids. V lost 0 bases and J 0 bases, leaving 10 bases between the germline ends. Looked up from germline, CDR1 is MGHRA and CDR2 is YSYEKL.

This clonotype has a handful of counts. The J gene is TRBJ2-7, the V gene TRBV3-1; TRBD1 is a possible D gene (5 bases). The CDR3 is made up of 17 amino acids. V was cut by 2 bases and J by 0 bases, with 17 bases left in between. Germline CDR1 and CDR2: LGHDT and YNNKEL (reference sequence). In nucleotides, the CDR3 is TGTGCCAGCAGCCAACGGCGGCCAGGGCTTTCCTCCTACGAGCAGTACTTC. It yields the protein CASSQRRPGLSSYEQYF.

A few counts support this clonotype. This chain uses TRBV12-3 or TRBV12-4 with TRBJ2-2; D remains ambiguous. Trimming took off 4 bases at V and 3 bases at J, with 12 bases between the two ends. The CDR3 has 15 residues. The CDR3 region is CASSSRSGYTGELFF. In DNA, the CDR3 is TGTGCCAGCAGTTCCCGAAGTGGGTACACCGGGGAGCTGTTTTTT.

DNA for the CDR3: TGTGCCAGCAGCTTAGGGACCGCTCCTAACTATGGCTACACCTTC. Protein product: CASSLGTAPNYGYTF. This chain links TRBV5-4 with TRBJ1-2; possibly TRBD1 for D (5 bases). Trimming stripped 2 bases from V and 0 bases from J, with 11 bases between. The germline gives CDR1 SGHNT, CDR2 YYREEE (reference sequence). The CDR3 has 15 residues.

This clonotype was found many times. The V gene is TRBV5-1, the J gene TRBJ2-5; 7 nucleotides agree with TRBD1. The CDR3 covers 14 residues. Germline loops: CDR1 SGHRS, CDR2 YFSETQ. The V segment lost 4 bases and the J segment 1 base; nucleotides outside the gene matches: 4. CDR3 nucleotides: TGCGCCAGCAGCCCCGGACAGGCCCAAGAGACCCAGTACTTC. Translation: CASSPGQAQETQYF. Looking up the rest from reference TRBV5-1 and TRBJ2-5 gives the full variable domain: KAGVTQTPRYLIKTRGQQVTLSCSPISGHRSVSWYQQTPGQGLQFLFEYFSETQRNKGNFPGRFSGRQFSNSRSEMNVSTLELGDSALYLCASSPGQAQETQYFGPGTRLLVL.

This chain connects TRBV11-3 to TRBJ2-3; D is undetermined. CDR1 is SGHNT and CDR2 is YENEEA in the germline V gene. CDR3 length: 14 residues. V lost 7 bases and J lost 0, with 11 bases in between. CDR3 DNA: TGTGCCAGCAAGGCGGACCCTAGCACAGATACGCAGTATTTT. The encoded protein is CASKADPSTDTQYF.

The chain is built from TRBV20-1 and TRBJ1-6; 9 nucleotides line up with TRBD1. Looked up from germline, CDR1 is DFQATT and CDR2 is SNEGSKA (reference sequence). Germline trimming cut 6 bases from V and 10 bases from J; bases unmatched to any gene: 13. The CDR3 is 15 residues long. The CDR3 nucleotides are TGCAGTGCAAGAACGGGACAGGGAGAGGTGTCACCCCTCCACTTT. This gives the protein CSARTGQGEVSPLHF.

This chain uses TRBV12-3 or TRBV12-4 with TRBJ1-6; D is unclear. The length of the CDR3 is 13 residues. The V and J ends lost 3 bases and 9 bases respectively, with 9 bases between them. As DNA, the CDR3 is TGTGCCAGCAGTTTGGGGTTTAGTTCACCCCTCCACTTT. It yields the protein CASSLGFSSPLHF.

This clonotype has at least ten counts. The chain links TRBV6-5 to TRBJ1-6, with D possibly being TRBD1 (6 bases). Trimming took 7 bases from V and 6 from J, leaving 7 bases between them. CDR1 MNHEY and CDR2 SVGAGI come from the germline V gene. The CDR3 is 12 amino acids. As DNA, the CDR3 is TGTGCCAGCACCAGGGGTAATTCACCCCTCCACTTT. This codes for CASTRGNSPLHF.

This clonotype was detected ten times or more. The chain has TRBV7-9 and TRBJ2-3; 9 bases agree with TRBD2. The junction had 6 bases not matched to a gene; V was cut back by 6 bases and J by 2 bases. The germline gives CDR1 SEHNR, CDR2 FQNEAQ (reference sequence). The CDR3 has 15 residues. CDR3: CASRQSGGHTDTQYF. The CDR3 DNA reads as TGTGCCAGCAGGCAGAGCGGGGGGCACACAGATACGCAGTATTTT.

This clonotype was detected only a few times. The chain joins TRBV5-6 to TRBJ1-2; 7 bases are shared with TRBD1. J gave up 4 bases and V 4 bases, and 10 bases lay outside the gene matches. The CDR3 runs to 15 residues. Germline V gene lookup returns CDR1 SGHDT and CDR2 YYEEEE. CDR3 sequence reads: CASSMTDRIFYGYTF. DNA for the CDR3: TGTGCCAGCAGCATGACGGACAGGATATTCTATGGCTACACCTTC.

This clonotype was seen more than once but under ten times. V is TRBV6-5 and J is TRBJ2-7; possibly TRBD1 for D (5 bases). The CDR3 spans 13 residues. Trimming removed 9 bases from V and 2 bases from J, with 14 bases in between. Germline V gene lookup returns CDR1 MNHEY and CDR2 SVGAGI. The CDR3 is CASSVQAAYEQYF. The CDR3, as DNA: TGTGCCAGTTCTGTACAGGCCGCCTACGAGCAGTACTTC.

The V gene is TRBV12-2, the J gene TRBJ2-4; no check of the table's D call, TRBD2, against the DNA was made. TRBV12-2 is a recognized pseudogene. This CDR3 is built from 18 residues. In DNA form, the CDR3 reads TGTGCAAGTCGCTTAGTAAGTCATCCCACGGGAGGCAAAAACATTCAGTACTTC. Residues: CASRLVSHPTGGKNIQYF.

This clonotype came up a few times. The chain carries TRBV7-9 and TRBJ2-2; D unresolved. Per the germline V gene, CDR1 is SEHNR and CDR2 is FQNEAQ (reference sequence). V was shortened by 5 bases and J by 1 base, with 2 bases between the two germline ends. This CDR3 has 12 residues. The CDR3 loop is CASSGNTGELFF. CDR3 DNA sequence: TGTGCCAGCAGCGGGAACACCGGGGAGCTGTTTTTT.

The gene calls are TRBV30 and TRBJ1-1; D gene ambiguous. V lost 5 bases and J lost 1, with 14 bases in between. The CDR3 contains 14 residues. CDR1 and CDR2 (germline): GTSNPN, SVGIG (reference sequence). CDR3 sequence: CAWSSGRTNTEAFF. The CDR3 DNA follows: TGTGCCTGGTCATCTGGACGGACGAACACTGAAGCTTTCTTT.

This clonotype occurred a few times. V is TRBV6-1 and J is TRBJ1-2; the D is unclear. Deletions cut 5 bases from V and 3 bases from J, with 10 bases between. This CDR3 comprises 13 residues. Germline values: CDR1 MNHNS, CDR2 SASEGT. CDR3 sequence: CASSSQADYGYTF. CDR3 DNA: TGTGCCAGCAGTTCCCAGGCTGACTATGGCTACACCTTC.

The chain links TRBV11-2 to TRBJ2-3; possibly TRBD1 for D (6 bases). CDR3 length: 16 residues. Looked up from germline, CDR1 is SGHAT and CDR2 is FQNNGV. Trimming removed 4 bases at V and 0 bases at J, with 14 bases between. CDR3 sequence reads: CASSSNQGQSTDTQYF. The CDR3 bases are TGTGCCAGCAGCTCGAACCAGGGGCAGAGCACAGATACGCAGTATTTT. The variable domain in full, with the rest retrieved from reference TRBV11-2 and TRBJ2-3, is EAGVAQSPRYKIIEKRQSVAFWCNPISGHATLYWYQQILGQGPKLLIQFQNNGVVDDSQLPKDRFSAERLKGVDSTLKIQPAKLEDSAVYLCASSSNQGQSTDTQYFGPGTRLTVL.

This clonotype occurred a few times. The chain recombines TRBV4-2 with TRBJ1-4; D gene unclear. V was shortened by 1 base and J by 6 bases, with 9 bases between the two germline ends. The V gene's germline CDR1 is LGHNA and CDR2 YNFKEQ. The CDR3 contains 14 residues. The DNA for the CDR3 is TGTGCCAGCAGCCAAGGGGTTTTCGATGAAAAACTGTTTTTT. Residues: CASSQGVFDEKLFF.

This clonotype appeared many times. This chain links TRBV7-9 with TRBJ2-1; 10 nucleotides match TRBD2. The germline CDR1 and CDR2 sequences are SEHNR and FQNEAQ (reference sequence). Trimming cost V 5 bases and J 9 bases; bases outside gene matches: 13. The CDR3 spans 16 residues. The CDR3 DNA reads TGTGCCAGCAGCCCCGGGAGCGGGGGGGCCTTCGGTGAGCAGTTCTTC. Its translation is CASSPGSGGAFGEQFF.

Of note for this clonotype: A junction end diverges from the germline sequence, so it may reflect a read error. This sequence joins TRBV7-7 and TRBJ1-1; unclear D gene. CDR1 is SSHAT, CDR2 FNYEAQ, per germline (reference sequence). This CDR3 comprises 15 residues. CDR3 region: CASSSSGRLNTEAFF. CDR3 nucleotide sequence: TGTGCTAGCAGCTCCAGTGGACGGCTGAACACTGAAGCTTTCTTT.

This clonotype was observed at least ten times. V and J are TRBV7-9 and TRBJ1-5, with TRBD1 identical over 7 bases. With V trimmed by 3 bases and J by 3 bases, 5 bases remained unmatched. This CDR3 region has 15 residues. Germline assignment: CDR1 SEHNR and CDR2 FQNEAQ (reference sequence). The CDR3 sequence is CASSFGQVDNQPQHF. The CDR3 bases are TGTGCCAGCAGCTTCGGACAGGTTGACAATCAGCCCCAGCATTTT. Drawing the rest from reference TRBV7-9 and TRBJ1-5, the complete variable domain is DTGVSQNPRHKITKRGQNVTFRCDPISEHNRLYWYRQTLGQGPEFLTYFQNEAQLEKSRLLSDRFSAERPKGSFSTLEIQRTEQGDSAMYLCASSFGQVDNQPQHFGDGTRLSIL.

The rearrangement uses TRBV28 and TRBJ2-2, with 7 bases that match TRBD1. After removal of 5 bases from V and 6 bases from J, the junction contained 9 bases not matched to a gene. Germline V lookup: CDR1 MDHEN, CDR2 SYDVKM. There are 15 residues in the CDR3. The CDR3 sequence: CASSGNRGRAGELFF. DNA of the CDR3: TGTGCCAGCAGTGGAAACAGGGGAAGGGCCGGGGAGCTGTTTTTT. Filled out from reference TRBV28 and TRBJ2-2, the complete variable domain reads DVKVTQSSRYLVKRTGEKVFLECVQDMDHENMFWYRQDPGLGLRLIYFSYDVKMKEKGDIPEGYSVSREKKERFSLILESASTNQTSMYLCASSGNRGRAGELFFGEGSRLTVL.

This clonotype was recorded a few times. The rearrangement joins TRBV27 to TRBJ2-3, with 9 positions matching TRBD2. Germline lookup yields CDR1 MNHEY and CDR2 SMNVEV (reference sequence). The CDR3 loop spans 16 amino acids. The trim removed 7 bases at V and 4 bases at J, leaving 12 bases unmatched. CDR3 region: CASTLRGGLAADTQYF. In nucleotides, the CDR3 is TGTGCCAGCACTCTACGGGGGGGACTAGCAGCAGATACGCAGTATTTT.